A single sample gave rise to the 16 T cell receptor beta chains below, sequenced in a study of blood T cells in healthy people across ages. The second PCR ran about 6 to 11 cycles with a sample-barcoded 5' primer and J-beta primers. TCRdb re-called the 5' RACE reads with MiXCR, one entry per CDR3 protein. The repertoire includes approximately 900,000 distinct CDR3 sequences, approximately 49% of them detected once, and around 15% sits in the top ten. The material sequenced was blood. These receptors originate from a man younger than 40 in good health.

The chain employs TRBV20-1 and TRBJ1-2; tentatively, D is TRBD1 (6 bases). The germline V gene encodes CDR1 DFQATT and CDR2 SNEGSKA (reference sequence). The V end was cut by 3 bases, the J end by 9 bases, with 17 bases between. The CDR3 totals 13 residues. The CDR3 loop is CSASRGDKYSYTF. The CDR3 DNA sequence: TGCAGTGCTAGTAGGGGGGATAAGTATAGCTACACCTTC.

V usage is TRBV6-6 and J usage is TRBJ2-7, with TRBD1 identical over 8 bases. Germline CDR1 and CDR2: MNHNY and SVGAGI (reference sequence). V shed 7 bases and J 8 bases; nucleotides not matched to a gene: 13. The CDR3 has 14 residues. Here the CDR3 DNA reads TGTGCCAGCACCCTCGGACAGGGCCACCACAAGCAGTACTTC. Residues: CASTLGQGHHKQYF.

V and J are TRBV20-1 and TRBJ2-3, with 9 bases lining up with TRBD2. V was pared by 5 bases and J by 4 bases, with 13 bases of the junction left unmatched. The CDR3 runs to 16 residues. The germline V gene encodes CDR1 DFQATT and CDR2 SNEGSKA (reference sequence). The CDR3 protein is CSAYFGGGAIPDTQYF. The DNA of the CDR3 is TGCAGTGCTTATTTTGGCGGGGGGGCCATCCCAGATACGCAGTATTTT.

The rearrangement joins TRBV7-2 to TRBJ2-5, with D possibly TRBD2 on 6 matching bases. Germline CDR1 reads SGHTA; CDR2 reads FQGNSA. V was shortened by 1 base and J by 9 bases, with 15 bases between the two germline ends. The CDR3 extends over 14 amino acids. The CDR3, as DNA: TGTGCCAGCAGCTTAGAATACTCTGGGAGGTCCCAGTACTTC. Protein sequence: CASSLEYSGRSQYF.

The CDR3 region has the DNA TGTGCCAGCAGCAAGACTAGCGGGGGGGCCGGTCTCTCCAAAAACATTCAGTACTTC. Residues: CASSKTSGGAGLSKNIQYF. The chain uses TRBV11-2 and TRBJ2-4; the match to TRBD2 covers 14 bases. The trim removed 5 bases at V and 2 bases at J, leaving 11 bases unmatched. The CDR3 extends over 19 amino acids. Germline V gives CDR1 SGHAT, CDR2 FQNNGV.

The sample holds a few counts of this clonotype. This chain uses TRBV7-2 with TRBJ1-4; D is undetermined. This CDR3 has 16 amino acids. Germline CDR1 SGHTA, CDR2 FQGNSA. The V end was cut by 4 bases, the J end by 5 bases, with 17 bases between. The CDR3 sequence: CASSSQAPASNEKLFF. The CDR3 coding sequence is TGTGCCAGCAGCTCCCAAGCTCCAGCCTCCAATGAAAAACTGTTTTTT.

The V gene is TRBV7-8, the J gene TRBJ1-4, with D possibly matching TRBD1 (5 bases). Germline CDR1 reads SGHVS; CDR2 reads FQNEAQ. This CDR3 is 15 amino acids long. With 5 bases removed from V and 8 bases from J, the gap between germline ends came to 18 bases. Here the CDR3 reads CASSPRWGRREKLFF. In nucleotides, the CDR3 is TGTGCCAGCAGCCCGCGTTGGGGCAGAAGGGAAAAACTGTTTTTT.

This clonotype was counted a few times. The junction shows a germline mismatch at one end, possibly a read error. The chain employs TRBV7-7 and TRBJ2-1; D gene ambiguous. This CDR3 is 15 amino acids long. CDR1 is SSHAT, CDR2 FNYEAQ, per germline (reference sequence). The CDR3 protein is CASSLGRNTGNEQFF. CDR3 bases: TGTGCTAGCAGCTTAGGTAGAAACACTGGGAATGAGCAGTTCTTC.

In its sample, this clonotype was seen many times. The chain carries TRBV4-3 and TRBJ1-2; D is possibly TRBD1 (6 bases). Germline V gene sequence: CDR1 LGHNA, CDR2 YSLEER. The CDR3 spans 16 residues. The germline V and J ends were trimmed by 4 bases and 4 bases, with 19 bases remaining between them. The CDR3 loop reads CASSPDKSGTPYGYTF. CDR3 DNA: TGCGCCAGCAGCCCAGACAAATCCGGGACACCCTATGGCTACACCTTC.

The chain couples TRBV4-1 to TRBJ2-1; the D call may be TRBD1 or TRBD2 (6 bases each). Germline V lookup: CDR1 MGHRA, CDR2 YSYEKL. With 2 bases removed from V and 0 bases from J, the gap between germline ends came to 14 bases. The CDR3 spans 17 residues. CDR3 region: CASSQPPGAYSYNEQFF. In nucleotides, the CDR3 is TGCGCCAGCAGCCAACCCCCGGGGGCCTACTCCTACAATGAGCAGTTCTTC.

This clonotype came up a few times. The chain combines TRBV7-2 with TRBJ2-5; D is ambiguous. V dropped 5 bases and J dropped 2 bases, with 6 bases sitting between them. The CDR3 length is 12 residues. Germline V gives CDR1 SGHTA, CDR2 FQGNSA. Written as DNA, the CDR3 is TGTGCCAGCAGCGACAAGCAAGAGACCCAGTACTTC. Encoded protein: CASSDKQETQYF.

On this clonotype itself: At one end the junction does not follow the germline gene, possibly because of a read error. This chain links TRBV5-6 with TRBJ1-2, with 10 bases lining up with TRBD1. The germline V gene encodes CDR1 SGHDT and CDR2 YYEEEE. The CDR3 sequence is 14 residues long. For the CDR3, the DNA is TGTGCCTGCAGCGGCGACAGGGGGCTCTATGGCTACACCTTC. This sequence encodes CACSGDRGLYGYTF.

About this clonotype itself: Germline is not matched at one junction end, which may reflect a read error. The chain recombines TRBV4-1 with TRBJ2-3; TRBD1 agrees at 10 bases. The CDR3 spans 14 residues. Germline CDR1 is MGHRA and CDR2 is YSYEKL. CDR3 residues: CTSSRGQGSDTQYF. The CDR3 DNA reads as TGCACCAGCAGCCGGGGACAGGGGTCAGATACGCAGTATTTT.

This clonotype has more than one count but fewer than ten. Here the CDR3 reads CSAVSRGLRDEQFF. CDR3 sequence (DNA): TGCAGTGCTGTCTCGCGGGGATTGAGGGATGAGCAGTTCTTC. J is TRBJ2-1 and V is TRBV20-1, with D possibly matching TRBD2 (6 bases). Germline-derived CDR1 and CDR2 are DFQATT and SNEGSKA (reference sequence). The CDR3 loop spans 14 amino acids. V was shortened by 5 bases and J by 8 bases, with 19 bases between the two germline ends.

Regarding this clonotype: Germline and junction disagree at one end, which may indicate a read error. This sequence joins TRBV7-7 and TRBJ2-5; 8 nucleotides match TRBD1. The J call may be faulty, since TRBJ2-7 better matches the DNA end. CDR1 is SSHAT, CDR2 FNYEAQ, per germline (reference sequence). The CDR3 covers 15 residues. The CDR3 here is CASSPKPTGVYEQYF. The CDR3 nucleotides are TGTGCTAGCAGCCCGAAACCGACAGGGGTCTACGAGCAGTACTTC.

With respect to this clonotype: Its ends do not fully match the called genes, so a read error is possible. The V and J genes are TRBV5-1 and TRBJ2-2; 13 bases are shared with TRBD2. CDR1 is SGHRS and CDR2 is YFSETQ in the germline V gene. The CDR3 length is 16 residues. In nucleotides, the CDR3 is TGTGCCAGCAGCGCGGGACTAGCGGGAAACACCGGGGAGCTGTTTTTT. Its protein product is CASSAGLAGNTGELFF. Based on the CDR3 plus reference TRBV5-1 and TRBJ2-2, the full variable domain is KAGVTQTPRYLIKTRGQQVTLSCSPISGHRSVSWYQQTPGQGLQFLFEYFSETQRNKGNFPGRFSGRQFSNSRSEMNVSTLELGDSALYLCASSAGLAGNTGELFFGEGSRLTVL.